This TCR beta chain was retrieved from a study of blood T cell repertoires in COVID-19. Study-level background: COVID-19 samples, acute and convalescent, were from the United States, Italy and Spain. Sources were T cells, B-cell-depleted T cells, or PBMCs; the material itself was cDNA or gDNA.

The trim removed 6 bases at V and 8 bases at J, leaving 8 bases unmatched. This CDR3 has 13 residues. CDR1 is MNHEY, CDR2 SVGAGI, per germline. This clone was observed once. Authors' methods: How many nucleated cells were present was estimated from reference gene primer amplification. Data came from immunoSEQ multiplex PCR; TCRdb stores just in-frame clones and leaves some out. That table supplies the V and J calls and clone size; D and trimming were determined from the DNA. The table records 130,000 to 150,000 clones, approximately 80% of them present only once. This clonotype originated in a man aged 55 to 69 with active or convalescent COVID-19. Sequencing was performed on peripheral blood. V gene TRBV6-5 combines with J gene TRBJ1-2, with TRBD1 matching over 8 bases. The CDR3 loop reads CASRLTGDTGYTF. CDR3 bases: TGTGCCAGCAGATTGACAGGGGACACCGGCTACACCTTC.